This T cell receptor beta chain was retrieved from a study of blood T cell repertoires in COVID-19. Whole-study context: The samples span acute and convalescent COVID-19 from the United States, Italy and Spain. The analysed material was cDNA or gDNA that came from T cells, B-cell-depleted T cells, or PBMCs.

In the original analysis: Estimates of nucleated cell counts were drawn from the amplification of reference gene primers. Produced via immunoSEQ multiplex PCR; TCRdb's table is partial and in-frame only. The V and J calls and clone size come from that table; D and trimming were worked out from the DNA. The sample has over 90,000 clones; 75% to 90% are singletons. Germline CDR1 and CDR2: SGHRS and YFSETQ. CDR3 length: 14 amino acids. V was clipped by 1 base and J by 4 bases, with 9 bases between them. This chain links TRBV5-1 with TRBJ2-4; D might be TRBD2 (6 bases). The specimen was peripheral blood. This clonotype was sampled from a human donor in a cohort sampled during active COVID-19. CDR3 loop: CASSLLGGKNIQYF. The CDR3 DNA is TGCGCCAGCAGCTTGCTCGGGGGTAAAAACATTCAGTACTTC.